This T cell receptor beta chain originates from a study of cytomegalovirus exposure and HLA in healthy donors. Study details: T cells numbering some 170 million yielded fewer than 140 million unique TCR beta sequences in an earlier analysis.

This clone was observed a handful of times. The antigen remains undetermined. This CDR3 comprises 13 residues. With 5 bases removed from V and 7 bases from J, the gap between germline ends came to 12 bases. Germline assignment: CDR1 MNHEY and CDR2 SVGAGI. A multiplex PCR was run with 60 Vbeta primers and 13 Jbeta primers. Clones were sequenced by immunoSEQ multiplex PCR, and TCRdb holds only the in-frame ones, with some missing. The sample includes 130,000 or so clones, more than 65% seen only once; the top ten take about 2.7%. Findings and caveats of the study: Differences between HLA loci emerged in a later analysis of TCR association rates, with DRB1 most and HLA-C fewest. Later analysis demonstrated an association between a missense DCLRE1C variant and TCR beta V- and J-gene trimming.

This TCR came from a woman aged 18-29 years in good health and CMV-seropositive. This chain links TRBV6-5 with TRBJ1-5, with no clear D. The sample consisted of PBMCs. CDR3 in amino acids: CASSEEVSQPQHF. CDR3 coding DNA: TGTGCCAGCAGTGAAGAGGTTTCGCAGCCCCAGCATTTT.